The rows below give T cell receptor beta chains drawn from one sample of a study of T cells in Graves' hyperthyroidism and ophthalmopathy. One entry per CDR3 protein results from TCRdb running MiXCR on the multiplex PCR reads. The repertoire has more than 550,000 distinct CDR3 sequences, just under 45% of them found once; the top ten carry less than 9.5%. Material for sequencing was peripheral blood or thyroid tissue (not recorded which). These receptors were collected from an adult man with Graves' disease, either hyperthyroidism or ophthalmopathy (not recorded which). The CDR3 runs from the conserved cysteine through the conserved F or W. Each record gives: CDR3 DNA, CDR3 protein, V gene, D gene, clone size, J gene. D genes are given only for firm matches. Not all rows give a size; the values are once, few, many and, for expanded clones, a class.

DNA: TGTGCCAGCAATTACGGACTACAAGAGACCCAGTACTTC
CDR3: CASNYGLQETQYF
V: TRBV12-3/TRBV12-4
D: NA
size: NA
J: TRBJ2-5

DNA: TGTGCCAGCAGACCGACAGGGGCGAACTATGGCTACACCTTC
CDR3: CASRPTGANYGYTF
V: TRBV7-9
D: TRBD1
size: many
J: TRBJ1-2

DNA: TGTGCCAGCAGCGGCGGACAGGGGGTTAACTATGGCTACACCTTC
CDR3: CASSGGQGVNYGYTF
V: TRBV7-2
D: TRBD1
size: NA
J: TRBJ1-2

DNA: TGTGCCAGCGGGTCCAGACAGGGAACCTACGAGCAGTACTTC
CDR3: CASGSRQGTYEQYF
V: TRBV7-9
D: TRBD1
size: few
J: TRBJ2-7

DNA: TGCAGCGTTGATTTAGGAGTCTATGGCTACACCTTC
CDR3: CSVDLGVYGYTF
V: TRBV29-1
D: NA
size: many
J: TRBJ1-2

DNA: TGCAGTGCTAGGGATTCACCTCTGGCGCCCCAGCATTTT
CDR3: CSARDSPLAPQHF
V: TRBV20-1
D: NA
size: NA
J: TRBJ1-5

DNA: TGTGCCAGCAGCGTAGCTAGCTCCGGGGAGCTGTTTTTT
CDR3: CASSVASSGELFF
V: TRBV9
D: NA
size: many
J: TRBJ2-2

DNA: TGTGCCAGCAGTGGGACCGGGGTTCAAGAAGCTTTCTTT
CDR3: CASSGTGVQEAFF
V: TRBV2
D: NA
size: NA
J: TRBJ1-1

DNA: TGTGCCAGCAGTTACGAACATGTGATGAACACTGAAGCTTTCTTT
CDR3: CASSYEHVMNTEAFF
V: TRBV12-3/TRBV12-4
D: NA
size: NA
J: TRBJ1-1

DNA: TGTGCCAGCAGCGCTACCGGCGGACGAGCTTTCTTT
CDR3: CASSATGGRAFF
V: TRBV7-9
D: NA
size: NA
J: TRBJ1-1

DNA: TGTGCCAGCACGACAGGGAATCACGAGCAGTACTTC
CDR3: CASTTGNHEQYF
V: TRBV25-1
D: TRBD1
size: many
J: TRBJ2-7

DNA: TGCGCCAGCAGCAAAGCGAGGGGAGCTGAGGCCAGGGGAGTTCGGACTTCACCCCTCCACTTT
CDR3: CASSKARGAEARGVRTSPLHF
V: TRBV2
D: NA
size: NA
J: TRBJ1-6

DNA: TGTGCCAGCAGTGGACGGGAGTGGGGTCAGCCCCAGCATTTT
CDR3: CASSGREWGQPQHF
V: TRBV2
D: NA
size: NA
J: TRBJ1-5

DNA: TGTGCCAGTGGGGAACAGGGGCTTTCGGGCTACACCTTC
CDR3: CASGEQGLSGYTF
V: TRBV19
D: TRBD1
size: NA
J: TRBJ1-2

DNA: TGTGCCAGCAGCCGCCGCGTTGAATCCTACGAGCAGTACTTC
CDR3: CASSRRVESYEQYF
V: TRBV7-8
D: NA
size: NA
J: TRBJ2-7

DNA: TGCGCCAGCAGCTCCGGGGGCGGGTTAGATGAGACCCAGTACTTC
CDR3: CASSSGGGLDETQYF
V: TRBV5-1
D: NA
size: NA
J: TRBJ2-5

DNA: TGCAGTGCTAGTCCTAGCGGGAGGGAAGAGCAGTACTTC
CDR3: CSASPSGREEQYF
V: TRBV20-1
D: TRBD2
size: NA
J: TRBJ2-7

DNA: TGTGCCAGCAGCTTAGCGGGGGACACTTACTCCTACGAGCAGTACTTC
CDR3: CASSLAGDTYSYEQYF
V: TRBV7-9
D: NA
size: few
J: TRBJ2-7

DNA: TGTGCCACCAGCAGAGGGAGAAACGGGGCCAACGTCCTGACTTTC
CDR3: CATSRGRNGANVLTF
V: TRBV15
D: NA
size: NA
J: TRBJ2-6

DNA: TGTGCCAGCAGTTTAGGAGGGGTGGGTGTAAATCAGCCCCAGCATTTT
CDR3: CASSLGGVGVNQPQHF
V: TRBV12-3/TRBV12-4
D: NA
size: NA
J: TRBJ1-5

DNA: TGTGCCAGCAGCCAAGTCCGGGGATCACCTAATGAAAAACTGTTTTTT
CDR3: CASSQVRGSPNEKLFF
V: TRBV2
D: NA
size: NA
J: TRBJ1-4

DNA: TGTGCCAGCAGCTTAAAGGACAGCCAATTCACCGGGGAGCTGTTTTTT
CDR3: CASSLKDSQFTGELFF
V: TRBV7-3
D: NA
size: few
J: TRBJ2-2

DNA: TGTGCCACCAGTGACTCCAGGACCGCTCGGGGCTATGGCTACACCTTC
CDR3: CATSDSRTARGYGYTF
V: TRBV24-1
D: NA
size: NA
J: TRBJ1-2

DNA: TGTGCCAGCAGCGTCCAGGGGGCAGGTGAAAAACTGTTTTTT
CDR3: CASSVQGAGEKLFF
V: TRBV9
D: TRBD1
size: many
J: TRBJ1-4

DNA: TGTGCCAGCAGCCGGACGCCCCAGACAGGGAACTATGGCTACACCTTC
CDR3: CASSRTPQTGNYGYTF
V: TRBV13
D: TRBD1
size: few
J: TRBJ1-2

DNA: TGTGCCAGCACCTTGGGTCTTAATCAGCCCCAGCATTTT
CDR3: CASTLGLNQPQHF
V: TRBV12-3/TRBV12-4
D: NA
size: NA
J: TRBJ1-5

DNA: TGTGCCAGCAGTGAAGCGCAGGGGAGATCGGGAAAACTGTTTTTT
CDR3: CASSEAQGRSGKLFF
V: TRBV2
D: NA
size: once
J: TRBJ1-4

DNA: TGTGCCAGCTGCCTCGACAGGGGGCCTGGGGAGACCCAGTACTTC
CDR3: CASCLDRGPGETQYF
V: TRBV11-2
D: TRBD1
size: many
J: TRBJ2-5

DNA: TGTGCCAGCAGCTTAAGAGTCGCTGGCTCTGGAAACACCATATATTTT
CDR3: CASSLRVAGSGNTIYF
V: TRBV13
D: NA
size: NA
J: TRBJ1-3

DNA: TGTGCCAGCAGCCTGGGGGCTCAAGAGACCCAGTACTTC
CDR3: CASSLGAQETQYF
V: TRBV11-1
D: NA
size: many
J: TRBJ2-5

DNA: TGCGCCAGCAGCTTACCCTTTAACACCGGGGAGCTGTTTTTT
CDR3: CASSLPFNTGELFF
V: TRBV5-1
D: NA
size: NA
J: TRBJ2-2

DNA: TGTGCCACCAGCAGTGGGGACAGGCGATACACCATATATTTT
CDR3: CATSSGDRRYTIYF
V: TRBV15
D: TRBD1
size: NA
J: TRBJ1-3

DNA: TGTGCCAGTAGGCTCGATGCAGGGTCGAACAATCAGCCCCAGCATTTT
CDR3: CASRLDAGSNNQPQHF
V: TRBV19
D: NA
size: NA
J: TRBJ1-5

DNA: TGTGCCAGCATTCTGGGGCGGGGACACTATGGCTACACCTTC
CDR3: CASILGRGHYGYTF
V: TRBV5-6
D: NA
size: NA
J: TRBJ1-2

DNA: TGTGCCAGCACCCCGGATACAGCGTCGCATGGCTACACCTTC
CDR3: CASTPDTASHGYTF
V: TRBV6-9
D: NA
size: NA
J: TRBJ1-2

DNA: TGCAGCGTGGAGGTTAGGGTAAACACTGAAGCTTTCTTT
CDR3: CSVEVRVNTEAFF
V: TRBV29-1
D: NA
size: once
J: TRBJ1-1

DNA: TGTGCCAGCAGCTTAGATGGGACAGATGAAGCTTTCTTT
CDR3: CASSLDGTDEAFF
V: TRBV11-2
D: TRBD1
size: few
J: TRBJ1-1

DNA: TGTGCCAGCAGTCCATGGGACAGGAATGAAAAACTGTTTTTT
CDR3: CASSPWDRNEKLFF
V: TRBV12-3/TRBV12-4
D: TRBD1
size: NA
J: TRBJ1-4

DNA: TGTGCCAGCAGCGTAGCTCAGGGGGCAAATAATTCACCCCTCCACTTT
CDR3: CASSVAQGANNSPLHF
V: TRBV9
D: TRBD1
size: many
J: TRBJ1-6

DNA: TGTGCCAGCACCACGACAGGGGAAGGCTACACCTTC
CDR3: CASTTTGEGYTF
V: TRBV12-3/TRBV12-4
D: TRBD1
size: NA
J: TRBJ1-2

DNA: TGCAGTGCTCGGACTAGCGCTAGGCTCTACGAGCAGTACTTC
CDR3: CSARTSARLYEQYF
V: TRBV20-1
D: TRBD2
size: NA
J: TRBJ2-7

DNA: TGTGCCAGCAGCCAGACCGGGACAGGGGATTATGGCTACACCTTC
CDR3: CASSQTGTGDYGYTF
V: TRBV9
D: TRBD1
size: NA
J: TRBJ1-2

DNA: NA
CDR3: CATSRDRGSYEQYFGPNTIYF
V: TRBV15
D: NA
size: NA
J: TRBJ1-3

DNA: TGTGCCAGCAGCTTAGTTGGCGCTGGAGGAGCTAATGAAAAACTGTTTTTT
CDR3: CASSLVGAGGANEKLFF
V: TRBV7-9
D: NA
size: NA
J: TRBJ1-4